The 22 T cell receptor beta chains presented below share a single source sample, sequenced in a study of cytomegalovirus exposure and HLA in healthy donors. Both 60 Vbeta primers and 13 Jbeta primers went into the PCR. Some clones are missing from TCRdb's copy, which holds only in-frame ones; the method was immunoSEQ multiplex PCR. The repertoire includes fewer than 200,000 clones, around 79% of them detected once, and around 0.46% sits in the top ten. The specimen sequenced was PBMCs. The source is a woman aged 45-65 years in good health and CMV-seronegative.

The V and J genes are TRBV7-9 and TRBJ2-3, with 7 bases fitting TRBD1. The CDR3 totals 16 residues. V shed 3 bases, J shed 4 bases, and the junction held 10 bases outside the gene matches. Germline values: CDR1 SEHNR, CDR2 FQNEAQ (reference sequence). CDR3 amino acids: CASSFTGVGRADTQYF. As DNA, the CDR3 is TGTGCCAGCAGCTTCACAGGGGTGGGTCGCGCAGATACGCAGTATTTT.

V is TRBV5-1 and J is TRBJ2-1; possible D gene TRBD2, 5 bases. There are 11 residues in the CDR3. Germline-derived CDR1 and CDR2 are SGHRS and YFSETQ. V was cut by 2 bases and J by 10 bases, with 7 bases left in between. In nucleotides, the CDR3 is TGCGCCAGCAGCTTCGGGGTGGAGCAGTTCTTC. This gives the protein CASSFGVEQFF.

The rearrangement links TRBV18 to TRBJ1-1, with D possibly TRBD1 on 5 matching bases. Trimming removed 3 bases at V and 8 bases at J, with 13 bases between. Germline values: CDR1 KGHSH, CDR2 LQKENI. CDR3 size: 13 residues. CDR3 in DNA: TGTGCCAGCTCACCCGGTACAGGCGAAGAAGCTTTCTTT. This translates into CASSPGTGEEAFF. Drawing the rest from reference TRBV18 and TRBJ1-1, the complete variable domain is NAGVMQNPRHLVRRRGQEARLRCSPMKGHSHVYWYRQLPEEGLKFMVYLQKENIIDESGMPKERFSAEFPKEGPSILRIQQVVRGDSAAYFCASSPGTGEEAFFGQGTRLTVV.

The chain uses TRBV27 and TRBJ2-5; 9 bases agree with TRBD2. CDR3 length: 16 amino acids. V was pared by 3 bases and J by 2 bases, with 7 bases of the junction left unmatched. Germline CDR1 and CDR2: MNHEY and SMNVEV (reference sequence). This CDR3 reads CASSLRLAGPQETQYF. The CDR3, as DNA: TGTGCCAGCAGTTTGAGGCTAGCGGGGCCGCAAGAGACCCAGTACTTC.

The J gene is TRBJ2-1, the V gene TRBV5-4, with D maybe TRBD1 (5 bases). The V gene's germline CDR1 is SGHNT and CDR2 YYREEE (reference sequence). Trimming removed 4 bases at V and 6 bases at J, with 17 bases between. The CDR3 spans 15 residues. CDR3 DNA sequence: TGTGCCAGCAGCGTACGAAACAGGATTGCCAATGAGCAGTTCTTC. It codes for CASSVRNRIANEQFF.

V and J are TRBV9 and TRBJ2-1, with 7 bases fitting TRBD2. The CDR3 loop spans 14 amino acids. From germline, CDR1 is SGDLS and CDR2 YYNGEE. V was pared by 6 bases and J by 8 bases, with 11 bases of the junction left unmatched. CDR3 protein: CASTIGLDWDEQFF. The DNA for the CDR3 is TGTGCCAGCACCATAGGACTAGACTGGGATGAGCAGTTCTTC.

The chain links TRBV23-1 to TRBJ2-6, with a weak D call TRBD2 (6 bases). TRBV23-1 is an ORF for which the function is uncertain. This CDR3 is built from 23 residues. V gave up 0 bases and J gave up 3 bases, with 30 bases separating them. The CDR3 reads CASSQSVKGAGVAGKGGANVLTF. CDR3 coding DNA: TGCGCCAGCAGTCAATCGGTTAAGGGTGCTGGGGTCGCGGGAAAAGGTGGGGCCAACGTCCTGACTTTC.

This chain connects TRBV28 to TRBJ1-1; 8 positions agree with TRBD1. Germline lookup yields CDR1 MDHEN and CDR2 SYDVKM. The junction had 9 bases not matched to a gene; V was cut back by 5 bases and J by 10 bases. The CDR3 spans 13 residues. CDR3 sequence reads: CASSTTTGEGAFF. DNA for the CDR3: TGTGCCAGCAGTACCACGACAGGGGAGGGAGCTTTCTTT.

CDR3 coding DNA: TGTGCCAGCCGCGAACTAGGAAGGGGCACAGATACGCAGTATTTT. Encoded protein: CASRELGRGTDTQYF. The V gene is TRBV2, the J gene TRBJ2-3; TRBD2 might be the D (5 bases). CDR1 and CDR2 from the germline V gene are SNHLY and FYNNEI. Trimming stripped 8 bases from V and 1 base from J, with 16 bases between. The CDR3 consists of 15 residues. The entire variable domain, with the rest obtained from reference TRBV2 and TRBJ2-3, is as follows: EPEVTQTPSHQVTQMGQEVILRCVPISNHLYFYWYRQILGQKVEFLVSFYNNEISEKSEIFDDQFSVERPDGSNFTLKIRSTKLEDSAMYFCASRELGRGTDTQYFGPGTRLTVL.

V usage is TRBV7-2 and J usage is TRBJ1-2; D uncertain. There are 12 residues in the CDR3. Germline loops: CDR1 SGHTA, CDR2 FQGNSA. V dropped 5 bases and J dropped 3 bases, with 7 bases sitting between them. The CDR3 DNA reads TGTGCCAGCAGCGAACTCTACTATGGCTACACCTTC. This gives the protein CASSELYYGYTF.

The rearrangement joins TRBV27 to TRBJ1-1; TRBD1 aligns across 9 bases. Trimming cost V 5 bases and J 5 bases; bases outside gene matches: 9. The CDR3 is 15 amino acids. The germline gives CDR1 MNHEY, CDR2 SMNVEV (reference sequence). The CDR3 region has the DNA TGTGCCAGCAGTCCATACGCCGGGACAGGGACTGAAGCTTTCTTT. Its translation is CASSPYAGTGTEAFF.

This clone has just a few counts. V gene TRBV15 combines with J gene TRBJ1-4; no clear D gene. The CDR3 is 15 amino acids. V lost 1 base to trimming and J lost 3 bases, with 9 bases between them. Germline V lookup: CDR1 LNHNV, CDR2 YYDKDF (reference sequence). The CDR3 loop is CATSRAVQANEKLFF. CDR3 in DNA: TGTGCCACCAGCAGAGCGGTGCAGGCTAATGAAAAACTGTTTTTT.

The rearrangement uses TRBV6-6 and TRBJ2-1; TRBD2 agrees at 9 bases. The CDR3 contains 15 residues. The germline gives CDR1 MNHNY, CDR2 SVGAGI (reference sequence). The junction had 3 bases not matched to a gene; V was cut back by 2 bases and J by 4 bases. This CDR3 reads CASSYRRGGYNEQFF. The CDR3 region has the DNA TGTGCCAGCAGTTACCGGCGGGGGGGATACAATGAGCAGTTCTTC.

V gene TRBV5-1 combines with J gene TRBJ2-3, with 8 bases identical to TRBD2. CDR1 is SGHRS and CDR2 is YFSETQ in the germline V gene. V lost 4 bases, J lost 4 bases, and 5 bases stayed unmatched. The CDR3 totals 14 residues. Here the CDR3 DNA reads TGCGCCAGCAGCCCCCCGGGAGGGTCAGATACGCAGTATTTT. Translation: CASSPPGGSDTQYF.

This clone was counted a single time. The genes are TRBV30 and TRBJ1-2; 8 bases agree with TRBD1. V was clipped by 2 bases and J by 6 bases; unmatched bases: 11. The CDR3 spans 15 residues. Germline-derived CDR1 and CDR2 are GTSNPN and SVGIG (reference sequence). The CDR3 coding sequence is TGTGCCTGGAGTTGGGGACAGGCTATCCCTAATGGCTACACCTTC. Translated, it gives CAWSWGQAIPNGYTF.

V is TRBV5-6 and J is TRBJ2-5, with 8 bases fitting TRBD2. CDR3 length: 15 amino acids. With 2 bases clipped from V and 5 bases from J, the junction kept 8 bases outside the gene matches. Germline loops: CDR1 SGHDT, CDR2 YYEEEE. The CDR3 DNA reads TGTGCCAGCAGCTTTGGACTAGCAAGGGGTGAGACCCAGTACTTC. Residues: CASSFGLARGETQYF. The full variable domain, completed using reference TRBV5-6 and TRBJ2-5, is DAGVTQSPTHLIKTRGQQVTLRCSPKSGHDTVSWYQQALGQGPQFIFQYYEEEERQRGNFPDRFSGHQFPNYSSELNVNALLLGDSALYLCASSFGLARGETQYFGPGTRLLVL.

The chain has TRBV2 and TRBJ2-5, with 9 bases lining up with TRBD1. Germline loops: CDR1 SNHLY, CDR2 FYNNEI. V trimming: 6 bases; J trimming: 2 bases; junction bases outside the gene matches: 7. The CDR3 consists of 15 residues. The CDR3 DNA sequence: TGTGCCAGCAGGGTTGGACAGGGGCCTCAAGAGACCCAGTACTTC. Translating it yields CASRVGQGPQETQYF.

The rearrangement links TRBV29-1 to TRBJ2-7, with D unresolved. Deletions cut 0 bases from V and 0 bases from J, with 6 bases between. The CDR3 runs 13 residues. Germline lookup yields CDR1 SQVTM and CDR2 ANQGSEA. CDR3 nucleotides: TGCAGCGTTGAAGATGAGTACTCCTACGAGCAGTACTTC. As protein: CSVEDEYSYEQYF.

The chain joins TRBV6-1 to TRBJ2-3; the D gene is possibly TRBD2 (5 bases). There are 10 residues in the CDR3. Trimming left V 6 bases short and J 10 bases short, with 8 bases between. Looked up from germline, CDR1 is MNHNS and CDR2 is SASEGT. CDR3 region: CASRADSQYF. The CDR3 bases are TGTGCCAGCAGAGCGGACTCGCAGTATTTT.

This chain uses TRBV4-2 with TRBJ1-2; TRBD1 might be the D (6 bases). The CDR3 is made up of 15 amino acids. V dropped 0 bases and J dropped 4 bases, with 12 bases sitting between them. Germline-derived CDR1 and CDR2 are LGHNA and YNFKEQ. Here the CDR3 reads CASSQEGTGTYGYTF. In DNA, the CDR3 is TGTGCCAGCAGCCAAGAGGGCACAGGGACCTATGGCTACACCTTC.

This clone has just a few counts. The rearrangement links TRBV27 to TRBJ1-2; no firm D call. V lost 6 bases to trimming and J lost 2 bases, with 10 bases between them. Germline V gives CDR1 MNHEY, CDR2 SMNVEV (reference sequence). The CDR3 covers 13 residues. The CDR3 loop is CASSQVGNYGYTF. CDR3 coding DNA: TGTGCCAGCAGCCAGGTTGGAAACTATGGCTACACCTTC.

The V call is TRBV4-1, the J call TRBJ1-1; 7 positions match TRBD1. The CDR3 length is 15 residues. V shed 5 bases, J shed 4 bases, and the junction held 10 bases outside the gene matches. Germline lookup yields CDR1 MGHRA and CDR2 YSYEKL. This CDR3 is CASSLAGDSRTEAFF. The CDR3 DNA is TGCGCCAGCAGCTTAGCCGGGGACAGTCGCACTGAAGCTTTCTTT.